Presented here are 20 T cell receptor beta chains from one specimen sequenced in a study of identical twins. One entry per CDR3 protein, called by TCRdb with MiXCR from the 5' RACE reads. The sample includes some 210,000 distinct CDR3 sequences, approximately 15% of them seen just once. The same data also went into a second study, on T cells expressing NK-cell markers.

The sample was CD8+ T cells sorted from blood. The receptors were gathered from a woman aged 18-29 years in good health.

The chain joins TRBV7-9 to TRBJ2-1; 8 bases are a match to TRBD2. CDR3 length equals 15 residues. Germline V gene sequence: CDR1 SEHNR, CDR2 FQNEAQ (reference sequence). V trimming: 2 bases; J trimming: 7 bases; junction bases outside the gene matches: 7. CDR3 sequence reads: CASSLILAGKNEQFF. CDR3 coding DNA: TGTGCCAGCAGCTTAATTTTAGCGGGGAAGAATGAGCAGTTCTTC.

The rearrangement uses TRBV6-2 or TRBV6-3 and TRBJ2-4; D is possibly TRBD2 (5 bases). Trimming cost V 7 bases and J 0 bases, with 22 bases left between them. Germline-derived CDR1 and CDR2 are MNHEY and SVGEGT. The CDR3 is 18 residues long. The CDR3 reads CASTPLPGMNLAKNIQYF. DNA for the CDR3: TGTGCCAGCACCCCACTCCCGGGGATGAACCTAGCCAAAAACATTCAGTACTTC.

The V and J genes are TRBV9 and TRBJ2-3, with TRBD2 as a possible D gene (5 bases). This CDR3 spans 15 amino acids. Germline CDR1 is SGDLS and CDR2 is YYNGEE. The V end lost 4 bases, the J end lost 2 bases, and 14 bases lay between the germline ends. CDR3 region: CASSLDAGTTDTQYF. The DNA of the CDR3 is TGTGCCAGCAGCCTAGACGCGGGTACCACAGATACGCAGTATTTT.

This clonotype was found a few times. CDR3 coding DNA: TGCAGTGCGATACAACGGACAGGGGAGGACCAGCCCCAGCATTTT. Residues: CSAIQRTGEDQPQHF. The chain recombines TRBV20-1 with TRBJ1-5, with 9 bases identical to TRBD1. J gave up 7 bases and V 6 bases, and 13 bases lay outside the gene matches. The CDR3 is 15 amino acids. Germline CDR1 is DFQATT and CDR2 is SNEGSKA (reference sequence).

This sequence joins TRBV2 and TRBJ2-7, with a tentative D call TRBD1 (5 bases). Germline V gene sequence: CDR1 SNHLY, CDR2 FYNNEI. The ends were cut back, 7 bases at V and 6 bases at J, with 19 bases in the middle. This CDR3 is built from 14 residues. This chain's CDR3 is CASIWLDSPVEQYF. CDR3 bases: TGTGCCAGCATCTGGCTTGACAGCCCAGTCGAGCAGTACTTC.

The chain combines TRBV6-2 or TRBV6-3 with TRBJ2-1; D remains unclear. This CDR3 is built from 13 residues. From germline, CDR1 is MNHEY and CDR2 SVGEGT. Deletions cut 1 base from V and 3 bases from J, with 4 bases between. The CDR3 sequence is CASSYYSYNEQFF. The CDR3 nucleotides are TGTGCCAGCAGTTACTACAGCTACAATGAGCAGTTCTTC.

A few counts support this clonotype. This chain connects TRBV5-6 to TRBJ2-7; D is unclear. The V and J ends lost 3 bases and 7 bases respectively, with 23 bases between them. The CDR3 covers 16 residues. Germline V gene lookup returns CDR1 SGHDT and CDR2 YYEEEE. Written as DNA, the CDR3 is TGTGCCAGCAGCTCTTATCCCGGTTTCCCTCCAGTGGAGCAGTACTTC. Translation: CASSSYPGFPPVEQYF.

There are many counts of this clonotype. The J gene is TRBJ2-1, the V gene TRBV5-5, with D unclear. The CDR3 spans 13 residues. The germline gives CDR1 SGHKS, CDR2 YYEKEE (reference sequence). Trimming took off 2 bases at V and 3 bases at J, with 6 bases between the two ends. The CDR3 nucleotides read TGTGCCAGCAGCTTTGAGGACTACAATGAGCAGTTCTTC. It specifies CASSFEDYNEQFF.

This sequence joins TRBV19 and TRBJ1-5; D is possibly TRBD1 (6 bases). The CDR3 has 13 residues. Germline V gene lookup returns CDR1 LNHDA and CDR2 SQIVND (reference sequence). Trimming left V 7 bases short and J 6 bases short, with 13 bases between. The CDR3 spells CASMKGGTQPQHF. DNA of the CDR3: TGTGCCAGTATGAAAGGGGGGACTCAGCCCCAGCATTTT.

The chain uses TRBV27 and TRBJ1-6; D may be TRBD1 (5 bases). CDR1 and CDR2 (germline): MNHEY, SMNVEV (reference sequence). Trimming took off 6 bases at V and 13 bases at J, with 22 bases between the two ends. This CDR3 region has 15 residues. The CDR3 loop reads CASSILGILGDPLHF. The DNA of the CDR3 is TGTGCCAGCAGCATTTTGGGAATATTGGGGGACCCCCTCCACTTT.

This clonotype was picked up a small number of times. The chain employs TRBV5-1 and TRBJ2-7, with a possible D match to TRBD1 (7 bases). The CDR3 totals 13 residues. Germline V lookup: CDR1 SGHRS, CDR2 YFSETQ. Trimming shortened V by 8 bases and J by 6 bases, and 18 bases separated the two germline ends. CDR3 DNA sequence: TGCGCCAGTTCGGGGGACAGTGCCTTCGAGCAGTACTTC. Its protein product is CASSGDSAFEQYF.

The chain employs TRBV4-3 and TRBJ2-1; D remains unclear. V lost 0 bases and J lost 5, with 5 bases in between. CDR1 and CDR2 from the germline V gene are LGHNA and YSLEER. The CDR3 sequence is 13 residues long. CDR3 bases: TGCGCCAGCAGCCAAGATCTAGACAATGAGCAGTTCTTC. The encoded protein is CASSQDLDNEQFF.

CDR3 amino acids: CASSARTGDDYGYTF. The CDR3 DNA is TGTGCCAGCAGCGCGAGGACAGGGGACGACTATGGCTACACCTTC. The rearrangement joins TRBV9 to TRBJ1-2; TRBD1 aligns across 9 bases. CDR3 length equals 15 residues. Germline V gene sequence: CDR1 SGDLS, CDR2 YYNGEE. V shed 3 bases and J 3 bases; nucleotides not matched to a gene: 6.

The J gene is TRBJ2-3, the V gene TRBV9; 9 positions agree with TRBD2. Germline V CDR1 and CDR2: SGDLS, YYNGEE. The CDR3 consists of 14 residues. This chain's CDR3 is CQLSGRPQPDTQYF. In nucleotides, the CDR3 is TGTCAATTGAGCGGGAGGCCCCAGCCAGATACGCAGTATTTT. The whole variable domain, filled in from reference TRBV9 and TRBJ2-3, reads DSGVTQTPKHLITATGQRVTLRCSPRSGDLSVYWYQQSLDQGLQFLIQYYNGEERAKGNILERFSAQQFPDLHSELNLSSLELGDSALYFCQLSGRPQPDTQYFGPGTRLTVL.

This clonotype was seen a handful of times. The rearrangement uses TRBV12-3 or TRBV12-4 and TRBJ1-1, with TRBD1 matching over 8 bases. This CDR3 contains 17 residues. J was trimmed by 1 base and V by 7 bases; bases with no gene match: 14. The CDR3 DNA reads as TGTGCCAGCATGGCAGGACAGGGTCCGGTGGGGAACACTGAAGCTTTCTTT. It yields the protein CASMAGQGPVGNTEAFF.

The chain joins TRBV7-9 to TRBJ2-7; D tentatively reads TRBD1 or TRBD2 (5 bases each). The length of the CDR3 is 16 residues. V was shortened by 1 base and J by 0 bases, with 13 bases between the two germline ends. CDR1 is SEHNR, CDR2 FQNEAQ, per germline (reference sequence). As DNA, the CDR3 is TGTGCCAGCAGCTTAGGACGGGACCGCAACTCCTACGAGCAGTACTTC. Translation: CASSLGRDRNSYEQYF.

The rearrangement uses TRBV13 and TRBJ2-3, with a possible D match to TRBD2 (5 bases). Trimming left V 4 bases short and J 5 bases short, with 16 bases between. The CDR3 consists of 15 residues. The V gene's germline CDR1 is PRHDT and CDR2 FYEKMQ (reference sequence). CDR3 residues: CASSSAGINLDTQYF. For the CDR3, the DNA is TGTGCCAGCAGCTCTGCCGGGATCAACTTAGATACGCAGTATTTT.

The V call is TRBV15, the J call TRBJ1-1; TRBD1 might be the D (5 bases). V was trimmed by 0 bases and J by 7 bases, leaving 9 bases between them. The CDR3 contains 13 residues. Per the germline V gene, CDR1 is LNHNV and CDR2 is YYDKDF (reference sequence). The CDR3 DNA reads TGTGCCACCAGCAGAGATTGGGGGAATGAAGCTTTCTTT. It is translated as CATSRDWGNEAFF.

The rearrangement joins TRBV14 to TRBJ2-5; no firm D call. CDR3 length equals 12 residues. V was shortened by 1 base and J by 5 bases, with 5 bases between the two germline ends. In germline, CDR1 is SGHDN, CDR2 FVKESK. CDR3 nucleotide sequence: TGTGCCAGCAGCCAAGGGGTCGAGACCCAGTACTTC. This sequence encodes CASSQGVETQYF. Complete variable domain (other parts from reference TRBV14 and TRBJ2-5): EAGVTQFPSHSVIEKGQTVTLRCDPISGHDNLYWYRRVMGKEIKFLLHFVKESKQDESGMPNNRFLAERTGGTYSTLKVQPAELEDSGVYFCASSQGVETQYFGPGTRLLVL.

This clonotype turned up a few times. This chain links TRBV9 with TRBJ2-1; TRBD2 matches at 9 bases. Per the germline V gene, CDR1 is SGDLS and CDR2 is YYNGEE. The V and J ends lost 0 bases and 10 bases, in that order; junction bases with no gene match: 11. This CDR3 has 16 amino acids. CDR3 in amino acids: CASSVEIAGVPSEQFF. The CDR3 DNA is TGTGCCAGCAGCGTAGAGATAGCGGGGGTGCCAAGCGAGCAGTTCTTC.